Presented here are 3 T cell receptor beta chains from one specimen sequenced in a study of cytomegalovirus exposure and HLA in healthy donors. The PCR was carried out with 60 Vbeta primers and 13 Jbeta primers. Measured with immunoSEQ multiplex PCR; TCRdb has only the in-frame clones, and not every one. The repertoire includes 150,000 to 200,000 clones, about three quarters of them detected once, and about 0.93% sits in the top ten. Sequencing was performed on PBMCs. Source of these receptors: a woman aged 45-59 years in good health and CMV-seropositive.

This clone was seen just once. V and J are TRBV10-2 and TRBJ2-2; D gene ambiguous. This CDR3 has 15 residues. The germline V gene encodes CDR1 WSHSY and CDR2 SAAADI. The ends were cut back, 8 bases at V and 0 bases at J, with 13 bases in the middle. Written as DNA, the CDR3 is TGCGCCAGCGGCGGTGTAGTTGCGAACACCGGGGAGCTGTTTTTT. This translates into CASGGVVANTGELFF.

This clone occurred once. V gene TRBV2 combines with J gene TRBJ2-7, with a possible D match to TRBD1 (6 bases). V was trimmed by 5 bases and J by 1 base, leaving 12 bases between them. This CDR3 region has 14 residues. Germline CDR1 reads SNHLY; CDR2 reads FYNNEI. For the CDR3, the DNA is TGTGCCAGCAGTAAGGGTACAGGGTCCTACGAGCAGTACTTC. This translates into CASSKGTGSYEQYF.

The J gene is TRBJ2-2, the V gene TRBV5-4, with 8 nucleotides matching TRBD1. Trimming removed 3 bases from V and 5 bases from J; junction bases left unmatched: 6. Looked up from germline, CDR1 is SGHNT and CDR2 is YYREEE (reference sequence). The CDR3 contains 15 residues. Here the CDR3 DNA reads TGTGCCAGCAGCTCGGACAGGGCCTCGACCGGGGAGCTGTTTTTT. It translates to CASSSDRASTGELFF.